This T cell receptor (beta chain) derives from a study of blood T cell repertoires in COVID-19. Study-level information: In each case, the material was cDNA or gDNA derived from T cells, B-cell-depleted T cells, or PBMCs.

This CDR3 comprises 14 residues. V gave up 6 bases and J gave up 8 bases, with 22 bases separating them. Germline loops: CDR1 SQVTM, CDR2 ANQGSEA. Per the study methods: Nucleated cell number was recorded as an estimate derived from reference gene primer amplification. Using immunoSEQ multiplex PCR, the repertoire was profiled, and TCRdb retains in-frame clones only, with some absent. That table is the source of V, J and clone size, and D and trimming were worked out from the DNA. The table has around 95,000 clones, just over 90% seen once. This TCR came from a man aged 50 to 60 with acute or convalescent COVID-19. The sequenced material came from peripheral blood. This rearrangement joins TRBV29-1 to TRBJ1-2; TRBD1 might be the D (5 bases). The CDR3 DNA follows: TGCAGCGTGGCGGCGGGGACGTTCGCCAAGGGCTACACCTTC. Its protein product is CSVAAGTFAKGYTF.